Listed here is a single TCR beta chain. Its antigen is as yet unknown. Vbeta (60) and Jbeta (13) primers were used in the PCR. Profiling relied on immunoSEQ multiplex PCR, and the TCRdb table lists in-frame clones only, not all of them. Among around 150,000 clones listed, roughly 80% were seen once. The V and J ends lost 3 bases and 5 bases respectively, with 6 bases between them. The germline CDR1 and CDR2 sequences are SGHNT and YYREEE (reference sequence). CDR3 size: 11 residues. This record comes from a study of cytomegalovirus exposure and HLA in healthy donors. Study-level points and caveats: CMV serostatus was the only recorded immune exposure for donors. According to an earlier analysis, most TCR beta V segments yielded productive rearrangements about 90% or about 30% of the time.

The chain carries TRBV5-4 and TRBJ2-7; D unresolved. Specimen: PBMCs. This clonotype was obtained from a human donor in good health. The CDR3 protein is CASSSLNEQYF. The CDR3 nucleotides are TGTGCCAGCAGCTCACTGAACGAGCAGTACTTC.